The 2 T cell receptor beta chains given below trace back to one sample, sequenced in a study of T cells in Graves' hyperthyroidism and ophthalmopathy. RNA transcripts served as the template for amplifying TCR beta CDR3 regions. TCR CDR3 regions were first amplified by RT-PCR with HTBI primers. TCRdb reprocessed the multiplex PCR reads via MiXCR and lists one record per CDR3 protein. The table has around 690,000 distinct CDR3 sequences, roughly 17% seen once. The sample was blood. All receptors come from a man in his fifties with Graves' hyperthyroidism.

Concerning this clonotype: This may be a read error: a much more frequent sequence differs by one nucleotide. In DNA, the CDR3 is TGCAGAGCTAGAGTTATTGGAGAGACCCAGTACTTC. Amino acids: CRARVIGETQYF. The chain carries TRBV20-1 and TRBJ2-5; the D is unclear. Germline V gene sequence: CDR1 DFQATT, CDR2 SNEGSKA (reference sequence). CDR3 size: 12 residues.

This clonotype showed up many times. The chain couples TRBV14 to TRBJ1-1; 7 bases fit TRBD1. Unmatched junction bases numbered 8, after V lost 2 bases and J lost 5 bases. Per germline, CDR1 SGHDN and CDR2 FVKESK. The length of the CDR3 is 15 residues. The CDR3 DNA reads as TGTGCCAGCAGCCAAAAATACAGGGGAGAGACTGAAGCTTTCTTT. It encodes CASSQKYRGETEAFF. The complete variable domain, with remaining parts taken from reference TRBV14 and TRBJ1-1, reads EAGVTQFPSHSVIEKGQTVTLRCDPISGHDNLYWYRRVMGKEIKFLLHFVKESKQDESGMPNNRFLAERTGGTYSTLKVQPAELEDSGVYFCASSQKYRGETEAFFGQGTRLTVV.